The 25 T cell receptor beta chains below all came from one sample that was sequenced in a study of chemoradiotherapy in HPV16-positive cancers. Assay: immunoSEQ multiplex PCR; the TCRdb copy retains only in-frame clones and omits some. This repertoire shows fewer than 25,000 clones, around 90% found once; its top ten account for 4.5% to 7%. The specimen comprised blood, sampled from a patient who underwent chemoradiotherapy. These receptor sequences come from a human donor with HPV-associated anogenital cancer.

In DNA form, the CDR3 reads TGTGCCAGCAGCTTAGGAGGTACCCCGTCCTACGAGCAGTACGTC. This encodes CASSLGGTPSYEQYV. The chain joins TRBV7-9 to TRBJ2-7, with D unresolved. CDR1 is SEHNR and CDR2 is FQNEAQ in the germline V gene (reference sequence). This CDR3 is 15 amino acids long. V shed 1 base and J shed 1 base, with 11 bases lying between them.

The chain carries TRBV6-1 and TRBJ2-1; no firm D call. The CDR3 sequence is 15 residues long. V was shortened by 0 bases and J by 4 bases, with 10 bases between the two germline ends. Germline V CDR1 and CDR2: MNHNS, SASEGT. CDR3 loop: CASSEAWRSYNEQFF. Here the CDR3 DNA reads TGTGCCAGCAGTGAAGCGTGGAGAAGTTACAATGAGCAGTTCTTC.

The sample holds one count of this clone. The rearrangement links TRBV9 to TRBJ2-3, with 10 bases fitting TRBD1. Unmatched junction bases numbered 18, after V lost 4 bases and J lost 7 bases. Germline CDR1 reads SGDLS; CDR2 reads YYNGEE. The CDR3 runs to 18 residues. Here the CDR3 reads CASSPSVRETGGLNTQYF. In nucleotides, the CDR3 is TGTGCCAGCAGCCCCTCGGTCCGTGAGACAGGGGGCTTAAATACGCAGTATTTT.

The genes are TRBV6-5 and TRBJ1-2; 8 bases are shared with TRBD1. The CDR3 length is 15 residues. Unmatched junction bases numbered 8, after V lost 2 bases and J lost 6 bases. Germline V lookup: CDR1 MNHEY, CDR2 SVGAGI. CDR3: CASSYRQGQFHGYTF. CDR3 nucleotides: TGTGCCAGCAGTTACCGACAGGGGCAATTTCATGGCTACACCTTC.

The J gene is TRBJ1-2, the V gene TRBV16, with D perhaps TRBD1 (5 bases). CDR3 size: 13 residues. Germline CDR1 is KGHSY and CDR2 is FQNENV. Trimming stripped 4 bases from V and 3 bases from J, with 9 bases between. The CDR3 DNA reads as TGTGCCAGCAGCCGTCGGGGGGACTATGGCTACACCTTC. It specifies CASSRRGDYGYTF.

V gene TRBV6-1 combines with J gene TRBJ1-5, with D uncertain. Germline CDR1 is MNHNS and CDR2 is SASEGT. The ends were cut back, 0 bases at V and 7 bases at J, with 4 bases in the middle. The CDR3 loop spans 12 amino acids. CDR3 in amino acids: CASSEAGQPQHF. The CDR3 region has the DNA TGTGCCAGCAGTGAAGCGGGGCAGCCCCAGCATTTT.

This chain uses TRBV4-1 with TRBJ2-6; perhaps D is TRBD1 or TRBD2 (5 bases each). This CDR3 region has 17 residues. The germline gives CDR1 MGHRA, CDR2 YSYEKL. Between the trimmed V and J ends, which lost 5 bases and 0 bases, there was a span of 14 bases. The CDR3 spells CASSYGTHYSGANVLTF. The CDR3, as DNA: TGCGCCAGCAGCTACGGGACCCATTACTCTGGGGCCAACGTCCTGACTTTC.

This chain joins TRBV5-1 and TRBJ2-3; 7 bases fit TRBD1. The V segment lost 8 bases and the J segment 2 bases; nucleotides outside the gene matches: 8. The CDR3 totals 14 residues. CDR1 is SGHRS and CDR2 is YFSETQ in the germline V gene. The CDR3 DNA sequence: TGCGCCAGTAATACGGGACAGATCACAGATACGCAGTATTTT. This translates into CASNTGQITDTQYF.

This sequence joins TRBV18 and TRBJ1-2; tentative D call: TRBD1 (5 bases). From germline, CDR1 is KGHSH and CDR2 LQKENI. The CDR3 consists of 16 residues. V gave up 0 bases and J gave up 2 bases, with 13 bases separating them. CDR3 amino acids: CASSPPGQGPNYGYTF. The DNA for the CDR3 is TGTGCCAGCTCACCACCGGGCCAGGGACCCAACTATGGCTACACCTTC.

The V gene is TRBV2, the J gene TRBJ1-2, with D possibly TRBD1 on 6 matching bases. The germline gives CDR1 SNHLY, CDR2 FYNNEI. V dropped 4 bases and J dropped 2 bases, with 8 bases sitting between them. The CDR3 sequence is 13 residues long. The CDR3 sequence is CASSADSNYGYTF. The DNA for the CDR3 is TGTGCCAGCAGTGCGGACAGCAACTATGGCTACACCTTC.

The chain has TRBV27 and TRBJ1-5; 7 bases align to TRBD1. With V trimmed by 4 bases and J by 5 bases, 8 bases remained unmatched. In germline, CDR1 is MNHEY, CDR2 SMNVEV (reference sequence). This CDR3 is 15 amino acids long. The CDR3 sequence is CASSSSTGEDQPQHF. The CDR3 DNA is TGTGCCAGCAGTTCTTCCACAGGGGAGGATCAGCCCCAGCATTTT.

The chain combines TRBV29-1 with TRBJ2-3; tentative D call: TRBD1 (5 bases). Germline V gene sequence: CDR1 SQVTM, CDR2 ANQGSEA. The CDR3 runs to 16 residues. Deletions cut 0 bases from V and 0 bases from J, with 13 bases between. CDR3 nucleotide sequence: TGCAGCGTTGAAGATTTGGGGCGCACTAGCACAGATACGCAGTATTTT. This encodes CSVEDLGRTSTDTQYF.

V gene TRBV30 combines with J gene TRBJ1-2; the D is unclear. V was shortened by 3 bases and J by 4 bases, with 6 bases between the two germline ends. Germline CDR1 reads GTSNPN; CDR2 reads SVGIG (reference sequence). The CDR3 is 11 residues long. The chain's CDR3 is CAWRIGYGYTF. The CDR3 bases are TGTGCCTGGAGGATCGGCTATGGCTACACCTTC.

V gene TRBV5-1 combines with J gene TRBJ1-3, with 7 bases fitting TRBD1. Germline V CDR1 and CDR2: SGHRS, YFSETQ. The CDR3 length is 15 residues. V lost 3 bases and J lost 1; bases outside the gene matches: 4. The CDR3 DNA reads as TGCGCCAGCAGCTCCACAGGGGATTCTGGAAACACCATATATTTT. It encodes CASSSTGDSGNTIYF.

The gene calls are TRBV7-3 and TRBJ2-2, with 10 bases identical to TRBD2. Germline V gene data show CDR1 as SGHTA and CDR2 as FQGTGA. The CDR3 consists of 16 residues. The V segment lost 5 bases and the J segment 1 base; nucleotides outside the gene matches: 4. CDR3 coding DNA: TGTGCCAGCAGCACCCGACTAGCGGGGAACACCGGGGAGCTGTTTTTT. Protein sequence: CASSTRLAGNTGELFF. The whole variable domain, remainder taken from reference TRBV7-3 and TRBJ2-2, is GAGVSQTPSNKVTEKGKYVELRCDPISGHTALYWYRQSLGQGPEFLIYFQGTGAADDSGLPNDRFFAVRPEGSVSTLKIQRTERGDSAVYLCASSTRLAGNTGELFFGEGSRLTVL.

The chain is built from TRBV7-8 and TRBJ1-2; a possible D gene is TRBD1 (5 bases). The CDR3 consists of 15 residues. Germline values: CDR1 SGHVS, CDR2 FQNEAQ. Trimming pared 7 bases from V and 4 bases from J, leaving 19 bases between. CDR3 sequence (DNA): TGTGCCAGCAACCCCGGGGGGGAGGGAGCCTATGGCTACACCTTC. Translation: CASNPGGEGAYGYTF.

The chain is built from TRBV6-5 and TRBJ2-1; TRBD1 aligns across 10 bases. The CDR3 contains 14 residues. The junction had 12 bases not matched to a gene; V was cut back by 9 bases and J by 10 bases. Germline V gene lookup returns CDR1 MNHEY and CDR2 SVGAGI. The CDR3 protein is CASARDRGSWEQFF. The CDR3, as DNA: TGTGCCAGTGCCCGGGACAGGGGATCGTGGGAGCAGTTCTTC.

The chain has TRBV19 and TRBJ2-5; 7 nucleotides agree with TRBD1. Looked up from germline, CDR1 is LNHDA and CDR2 is SQIVND (reference sequence). The CDR3 consists of 14 residues. Unmatched junction bases numbered 4, after V lost 5 bases and J lost 1 base. CDR3 nucleotide sequence: TGTGCCAGTAGTGTGACAGGGTTCCAAGAGACCCAGTACTTC. Its protein product is CASSVTGFQETQYF.

The gene calls are TRBV27 and TRBJ1-1, with 8 bases that match TRBD1. Losses at the gene ends were 5 bases for V and 7 bases for J; bases not matched to a gene: 12. This CDR3 has 15 amino acids. Germline V lookup: CDR1 MNHEY, CDR2 SMNVEV (reference sequence). CDR3 sequence: CASSRSGTGYNEAFF. CDR3 DNA: TGTGCCAGCAGTCGCTCCGGGACAGGTTATAATGAAGCTTTCTTT.

J is TRBJ1-5 and V is TRBV2, with TRBD1 matching 7 bases. The CDR3 is made up of 16 amino acids. Germline CDR1 is SNHLY and CDR2 is FYNNEI. Losses at the gene ends were 9 bases for V and 0 bases for J; bases not matched to a gene: 11. CDR3: CASTRDSPGSNQPQHF. DNA of the CDR3: TGTGCCAGTACCCGGGACAGTCCCGGTAGCAATCAGCCCCAGCATTTT. Based on the CDR3 plus reference TRBV2 and TRBJ1-5, the full variable domain is EPEVTQTPSHQVTQMGQEVILRCVPISNHLYFYWYRQILGQKVEFLVSFYNNEISEKSEIFDDQFSVERPDGSNFTLKIRSTKLEDSAMYFCASTRDSPGSNQPQHFGDGTRLSIL.

V usage is TRBV2 and J usage is TRBJ1-2; D perhaps matches TRBD1 (5 bases). CDR3 length: 14 amino acids. Trimming took off 6 bases at V and 0 bases at J, with 11 bases between the two ends. CDR1 is SNHLY and CDR2 is FYNNEI in the germline V gene. CDR3 protein: CASSRDGTNYGYTF. CDR3 nucleotide sequence: TGTGCCAGCAGCCGGGACGGAACTAACTATGGCTACACCTTC.

The chain links TRBV27 to TRBJ1-2; no clear D gene. The CDR3 extends over 13 amino acids. V lost 6 bases and J lost 4, with 12 bases in between. Germline loops: CDR1 MNHEY, CDR2 SMNVEV (reference sequence). This CDR3 is CASRRSGPYGYTF. The CDR3 DNA sequence: TGTGCCAGCAGACGGTCAGGCCCCTATGGCTACACCTTC.

The chain links TRBV4-2 to TRBJ2-5, with 7 bases aligning to TRBD1. CDR3 length: 16 amino acids. Per germline, CDR1 LGHNA and CDR2 YNFKEQ. With V trimmed by 0 bases and J by 4 bases, 8 bases remained unmatched. Written as DNA, the CDR3 is TGTGCCAGCAGCCAAGAAGAGGGGTCAGGGGGAGAGACCCAGTACTTC. As protein: CASSQEEGSGGETQYF.

CDR3 sequence: CASSQDPEIAGGLSYNEQFF. DNA for the CDR3: TGCGCCAGCAGCCAAGACCCCGAGATAGCGGGGGGCCTGTCCTACAATGAGCAGTTCTTC. This chain uses TRBV4-1 with TRBJ2-1; 10 nucleotides line up with TRBD2. Trimming took 0 bases from V and 1 from J; bases not matched to a gene: 12. CDR1 is MGHRA, CDR2 YSYEKL, per germline. The CDR3 consists of 20 residues.

The chain is built from TRBV19 and TRBJ1-1, with D maybe TRBD1 (5 bases). The length of the CDR3 is 15 residues. Germline V gene sequence: CDR1 LNHDA, CDR2 SQIVND (reference sequence). Trimming stripped 7 bases from V and 1 base from J, with 16 bases between. The CDR3 bases are TGTGCCAGTACCCGGGGGTTGGGTCCGAACACTGAAGCTTTCTTT. This gives the protein CASTRGLGPNTEAFF. Full variable domain (outside the CDR3, taken from reference TRBV19 and TRBJ1-1): DGGITQSPKYLFRKEGQNVTLSCEQNLNHDAMYWYRQDPGQGLRLIYYSQIVNDFQKGDIAEGYSVSREKKESFPLTVTSAQKNPTAFYLCASTRGLGPNTEAFFGQGTRLTVV.